This T cell receptor beta chain is drawn from a study of CD8 T cells in ankylosing spondylitis (dated by TCRdb to 2016 to 2017). With respect to the entire study: The study profiled T cell receptor beta repertoires in healthy donors and ankylosing spondylitis patients to find disease-linked TCR variants. In total, the full study cohort was made up of 100 to 140 healthy donors and about two dozen ankylosing spondylitis patients. Peripheral blood was sampled, and synovial fluid was additionally collected from ankylosing spondylitis patients. Study-wide conclusions, independent of this receptor: According to the report, matched synovial fluid samples from ankylosing spondylitis patients were significantly enriched for the disease-linked clones. A TCR beta motif of several highly homologous amino acid variants appeared characteristic of blood from ankylosing spondylitis patients. Some TCR beta motif variants had previously been reported in synovial fluid and blood of reactive arthritis patients, which suggested common disease-initiation mechanisms. The disease-linked clones had a CD8+ phenotype and were found at relatively low frequencies in peripheral blood.

As concerns this clonotype: Its antigen is not yet known. Base qualities are not at hand, and no much larger clone is one base apart.

From the cysteine through the phenylalanine, the CDR3 covers 20 amino acids. Solely the CDR3 DNA is kept, with 60 bases framed from the first base. The germline V gene yields SGHRS for CDR1 and YFSETQ for CDR2. V loses 0 bases at its end and J loses 0 bases; junction bases beyond the gene matches: 9. The instrument was an Illumina HiSeq 2500. TCR beta libraries were prepared by quantitative 5'-RACE with molecular barcodes. As for the original processing: A new computational method, built on a probabilistic model of VDJ rearrangement, was used to identify disease-linked TCR variants. TCRdb applied fastp at Q25 and MiXCR to the public reads, then kept only in-frame beta chains. All rows with the same CDR3 protein become a single entry with the most common DNA and genes. The V and J calls here are based on TCRdb, not the publication. The sample yields approximately 440,000 distinct CDR3 sequences; 15% to 20% were counted once. Approximately 1% of the sample is taken by the ten largest.

The chain couples TRBV5-1 to TRBJ2-1; 13 of the junction bases match TRBD2. Material for sequencing was blood, either unsorted or a sorted T cell fraction (not recorded which). The source is a male donor with ankylosing spondylitis. The CDR3 loop reads CASSLALGLAGPSSYNEQFF. The bases read TGCGCCAGCAGCTTGGCCTTGGGACTAGCGGGACCAAGCTCCTACAATGAGCAGTTCTTC.